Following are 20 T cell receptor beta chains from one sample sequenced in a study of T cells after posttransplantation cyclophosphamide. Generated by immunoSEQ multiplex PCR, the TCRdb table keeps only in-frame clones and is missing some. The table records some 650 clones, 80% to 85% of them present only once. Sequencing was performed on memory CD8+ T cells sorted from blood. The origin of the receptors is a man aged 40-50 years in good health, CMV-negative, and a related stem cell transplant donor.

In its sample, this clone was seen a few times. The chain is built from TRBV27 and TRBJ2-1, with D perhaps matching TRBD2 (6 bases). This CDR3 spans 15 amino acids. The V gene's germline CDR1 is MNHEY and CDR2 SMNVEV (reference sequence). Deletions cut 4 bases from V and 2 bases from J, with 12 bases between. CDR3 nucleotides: TGTGCCAGCAGTTCCCTGGGGAGGACCTACAATGAGCAGTTCTTC. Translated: CASSSLGRTYNEQFF.

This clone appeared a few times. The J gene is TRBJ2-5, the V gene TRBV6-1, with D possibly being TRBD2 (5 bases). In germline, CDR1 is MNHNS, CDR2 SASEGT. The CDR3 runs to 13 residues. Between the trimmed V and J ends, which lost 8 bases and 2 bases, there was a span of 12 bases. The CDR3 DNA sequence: TGTGCCAGCGGAACGGGGTATCAAGAGACCCAGTACTTC. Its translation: CASGTGYQETQYF.

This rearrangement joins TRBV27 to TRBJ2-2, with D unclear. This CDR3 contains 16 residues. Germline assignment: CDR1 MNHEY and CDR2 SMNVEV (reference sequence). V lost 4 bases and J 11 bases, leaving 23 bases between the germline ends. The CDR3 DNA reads TGTGCCAGCAGTTACCGCGGCCACGAACTCTCGGTAGAGCTGTTTTTT. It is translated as CASSYRGHELSVELFF.

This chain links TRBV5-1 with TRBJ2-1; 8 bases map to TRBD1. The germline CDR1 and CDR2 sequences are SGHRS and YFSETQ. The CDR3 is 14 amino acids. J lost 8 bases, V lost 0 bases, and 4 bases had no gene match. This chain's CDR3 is CASSLGQGADEQFF. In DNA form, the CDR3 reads TGCGCCAGCAGCTTGGGGCAGGGGGCGGATGAGCAGTTCTTC.

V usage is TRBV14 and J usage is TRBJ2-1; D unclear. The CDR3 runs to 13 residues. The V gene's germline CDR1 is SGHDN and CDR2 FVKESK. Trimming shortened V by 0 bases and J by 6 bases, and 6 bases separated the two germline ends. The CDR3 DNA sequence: TGTGCCAGCAGCCAAGAACTTATCAATGAGCAGTTCTTC. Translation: CASSQELINEQFF.

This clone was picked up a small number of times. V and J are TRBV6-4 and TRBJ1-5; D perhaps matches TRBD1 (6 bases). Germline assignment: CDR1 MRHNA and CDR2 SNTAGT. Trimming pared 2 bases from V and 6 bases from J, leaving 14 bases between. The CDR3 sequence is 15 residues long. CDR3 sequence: CASSDGTGSSQPQHF. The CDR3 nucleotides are TGTGCCAGCAGTGACGGAACAGGGAGTAGTCAGCCCCAGCATTTT.

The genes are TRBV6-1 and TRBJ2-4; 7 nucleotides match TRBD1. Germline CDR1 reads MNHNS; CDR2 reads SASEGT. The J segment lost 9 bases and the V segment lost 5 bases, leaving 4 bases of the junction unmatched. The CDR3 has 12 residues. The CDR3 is CASSFNRGIQYF. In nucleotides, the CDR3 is TGTGCCAGCAGTTTCAACAGGGGCATTCAGTACTTC.

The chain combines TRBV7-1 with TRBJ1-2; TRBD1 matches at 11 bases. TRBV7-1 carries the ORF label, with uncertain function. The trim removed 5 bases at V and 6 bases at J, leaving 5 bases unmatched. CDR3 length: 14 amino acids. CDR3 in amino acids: CASSGRTGGNGYTF. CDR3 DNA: TGTGCCAGCAGCGGCCGGACAGGGGGCAATGGCTACACCTTC.

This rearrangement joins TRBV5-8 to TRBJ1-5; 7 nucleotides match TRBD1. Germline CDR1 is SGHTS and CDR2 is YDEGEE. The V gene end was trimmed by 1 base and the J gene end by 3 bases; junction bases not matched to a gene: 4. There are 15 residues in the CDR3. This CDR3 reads CASSLIGQDNQPQHF. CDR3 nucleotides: TGTGCCAGCAGCTTGATAGGACAGGACAATCAGCCCCAGCATTTT.

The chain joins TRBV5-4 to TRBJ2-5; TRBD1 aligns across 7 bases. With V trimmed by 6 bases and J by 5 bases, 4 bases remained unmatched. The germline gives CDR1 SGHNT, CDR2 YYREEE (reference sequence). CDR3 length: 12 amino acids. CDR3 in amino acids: CASTAGGETQYF. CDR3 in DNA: TGTGCCAGCACGGCAGGGGGTGAGACCCAGTACTTC.

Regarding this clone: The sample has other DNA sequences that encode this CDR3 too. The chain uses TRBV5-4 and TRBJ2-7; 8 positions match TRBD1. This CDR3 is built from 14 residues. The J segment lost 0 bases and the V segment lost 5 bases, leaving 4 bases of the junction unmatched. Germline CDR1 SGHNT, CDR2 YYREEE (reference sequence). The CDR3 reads CASSRGTGSYEQYF. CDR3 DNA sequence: TGTGCCAGCAGTCGTGGGACAGGCTCCTACGAGCAGTACTTC.

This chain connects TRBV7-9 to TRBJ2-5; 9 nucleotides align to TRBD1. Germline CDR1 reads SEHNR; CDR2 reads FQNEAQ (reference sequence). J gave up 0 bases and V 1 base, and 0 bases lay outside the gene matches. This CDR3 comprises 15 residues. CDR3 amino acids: CASSLGTGDQETQYF. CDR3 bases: TGTGCCAGCAGCTTAGGGACAGGGGACCAAGAGACCCAGTACTTC.

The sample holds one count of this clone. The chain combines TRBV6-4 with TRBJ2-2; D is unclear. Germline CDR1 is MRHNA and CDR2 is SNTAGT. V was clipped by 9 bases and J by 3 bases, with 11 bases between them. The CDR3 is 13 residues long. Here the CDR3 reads CASSPRDTGELFF. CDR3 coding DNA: TGTGCCAGTTCCCCGAGAGACACCGGGGAGCTGTTTTTT.

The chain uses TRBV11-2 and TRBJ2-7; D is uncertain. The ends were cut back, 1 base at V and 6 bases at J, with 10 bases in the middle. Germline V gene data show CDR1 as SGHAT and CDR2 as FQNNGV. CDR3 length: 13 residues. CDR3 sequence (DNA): TGTGCCAGCAGCTTAGGATTAGTTCCCGAGCAGTACTTC. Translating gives CASSLGLVPEQYF. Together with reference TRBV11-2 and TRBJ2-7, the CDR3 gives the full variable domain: EAGVAQSPRYKIIEKRQSVAFWCNPISGHATLYWYQQILGQGPKLLIQFQNNGVVDDSQLPKDRFSAERLKGVDSTLKIQPAKLEDSAVYLCASSLGLVPEQYFGPGTRLTVT.

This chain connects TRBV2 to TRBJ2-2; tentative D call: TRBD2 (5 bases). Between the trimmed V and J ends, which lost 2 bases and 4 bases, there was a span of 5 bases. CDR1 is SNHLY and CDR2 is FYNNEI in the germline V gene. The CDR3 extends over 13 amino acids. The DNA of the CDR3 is TGTGCCAGCAGTGAAACTAGCACCGGGGAGCTGTTTTTT. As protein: CASSETSTGELFF.

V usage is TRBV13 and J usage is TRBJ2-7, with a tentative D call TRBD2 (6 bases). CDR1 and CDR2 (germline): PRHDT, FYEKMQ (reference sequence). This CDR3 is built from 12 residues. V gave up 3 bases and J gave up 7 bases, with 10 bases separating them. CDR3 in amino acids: CASSLSSEEQYF. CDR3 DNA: TGTGCCAGCAGCTTGTCTAGCGAGGAGCAGTACTTC.

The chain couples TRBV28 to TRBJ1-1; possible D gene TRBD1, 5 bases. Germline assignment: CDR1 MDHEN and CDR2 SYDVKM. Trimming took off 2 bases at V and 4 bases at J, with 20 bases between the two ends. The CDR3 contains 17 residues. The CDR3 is CASSLPAPQGDLTEAFF. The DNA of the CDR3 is TGTGCCAGCAGTTTACCCGCCCCCCAGGGTGACCTCACTGAAGCTTTCTTT.

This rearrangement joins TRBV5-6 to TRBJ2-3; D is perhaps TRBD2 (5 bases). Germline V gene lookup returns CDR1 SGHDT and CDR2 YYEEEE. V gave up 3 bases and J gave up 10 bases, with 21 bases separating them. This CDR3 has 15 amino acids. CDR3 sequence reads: CASSSETGERWAQYF. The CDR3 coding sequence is TGTGCCAGCAGCTCCGAGACTGGAGAGCGGTGGGCGCAGTATTTT.

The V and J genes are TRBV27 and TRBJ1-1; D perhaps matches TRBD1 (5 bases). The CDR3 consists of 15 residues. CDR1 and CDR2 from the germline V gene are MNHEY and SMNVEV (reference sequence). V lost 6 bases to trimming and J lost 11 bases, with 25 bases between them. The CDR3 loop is CASSWSNNETEKAFF. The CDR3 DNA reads TGTGCCAGCAGCTGGAGCAATAACGAGACAGAAAAGGCTTTCTTT.

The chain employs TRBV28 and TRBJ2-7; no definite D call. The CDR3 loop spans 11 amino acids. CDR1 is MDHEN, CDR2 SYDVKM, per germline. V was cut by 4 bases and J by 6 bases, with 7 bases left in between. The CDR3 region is CASSYGFEQYF. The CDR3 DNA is TGTGCCAGCAGTTACGGGTTCGAGCAGTACTTC. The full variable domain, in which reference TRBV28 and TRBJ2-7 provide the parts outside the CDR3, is DVKVTQSSRYLVKRTGEKVFLECVQDMDHENMFWYRQDPGLGLRLIYFSYDVKMKEKGDIPEGYSVSREKKERFSLILESASTNQTSMYLCASSYGFEQYFGPGTRLTVT.